This TCR beta chain was captured in a study of blood T cell repertoires in COVID-19. For the study at large: The origin of the acute and convalescent COVID-19 samples was the United States, Italy and Spain.

Germline trimming cut 3 bases from V and 5 bases from J; bases unmatched to any gene: 2. The germline gives CDR1 SGHVS, CDR2 FQNEAQ. This CDR3 has 14 amino acids. Produced via immunoSEQ multiplex PCR; TCRdb's table is partial and in-frame only. The sample lists roughly 160,000 clones, around nine tenths seen once, with roughly 2% in the top ten. The receptor's source is a man between 45 and 60 years old who had recovered from COVID-19. The V gene is TRBV7-8, the J gene TRBJ1-1, with 11 bases fitting TRBD1. Sample: peripheral blood. In DNA form, the CDR3 reads TGTGCCAGCAGCTTGGGACAGGGGGAAACTGAAGCTTTCTTT. Protein product: CASSLGQGETEAFF. The entire variable domain, with the rest obtained from reference TRBV7-8 and TRBJ1-1, is as follows: GAGVSQSPRYKVAKRGQDVALRCDPISGHVSLFWYQQALGQGPEFLTYFQNEAQLDKSGLPSDRFFAERPEGSVSTLKIQRTQQEDSAVYLCASSLGQGETEAFFGQGTRLTVV.